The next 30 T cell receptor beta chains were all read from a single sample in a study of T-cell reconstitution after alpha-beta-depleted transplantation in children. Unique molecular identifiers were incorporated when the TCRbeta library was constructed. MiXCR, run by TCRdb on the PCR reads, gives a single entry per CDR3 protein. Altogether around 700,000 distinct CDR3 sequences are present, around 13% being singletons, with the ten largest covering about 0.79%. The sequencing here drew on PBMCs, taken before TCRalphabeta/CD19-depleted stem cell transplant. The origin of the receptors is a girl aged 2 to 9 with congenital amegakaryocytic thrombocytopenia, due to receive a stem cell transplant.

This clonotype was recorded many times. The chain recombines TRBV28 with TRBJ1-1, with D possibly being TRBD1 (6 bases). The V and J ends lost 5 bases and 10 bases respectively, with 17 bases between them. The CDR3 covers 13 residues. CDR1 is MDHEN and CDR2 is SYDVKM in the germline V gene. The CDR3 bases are TGTGCCAGCAGTCCGACTTGGACAGCTCGAGCTTTCTTT. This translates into CASSPTWTARAFF.

The CDR3 DNA reads TGCGCCAGCAGCGCGCCAGATGGGCCCGAAAACATTCAGTACTTC. Its translation: CASSAPDGPENIQYF. The chain is built from TRBV5-1 and TRBJ2-4, with D hard to call. The CDR3 is 15 amino acids. From germline, CDR1 is SGHRS and CDR2 YFSETQ. V was clipped by 4 bases and J by 5 bases, with 16 bases between them. The full variable domain, completed using reference TRBV5-1 and TRBJ2-4, is KAGVTQTPRYLIKTRGQQVTLSCSPISGHRSVSWYQQTPGQGLQFLFEYFSETQRNKGNFPGRFSGRQFSNSRSEMNVSTLELGDSALYLCASSAPDGPENIQYFGAGTRLSVL.

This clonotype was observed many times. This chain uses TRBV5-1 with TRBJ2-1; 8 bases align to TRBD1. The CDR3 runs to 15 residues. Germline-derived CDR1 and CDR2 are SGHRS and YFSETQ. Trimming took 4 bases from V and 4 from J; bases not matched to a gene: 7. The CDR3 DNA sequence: TGCGCCAGCAGCCAGACAGGGGTAACATACAATGAGCAGTTCTTC. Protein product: CASSQTGVTYNEQFF.

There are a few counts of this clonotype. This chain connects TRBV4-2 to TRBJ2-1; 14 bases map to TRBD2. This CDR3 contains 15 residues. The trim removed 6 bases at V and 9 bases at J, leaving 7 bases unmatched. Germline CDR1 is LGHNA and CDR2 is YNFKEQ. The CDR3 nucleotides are TGTGCCAGCAGTTATACCGGGACTAGCGGGAGTGAGCAGTTCTTC. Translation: CASSYTGTSGSEQFF.

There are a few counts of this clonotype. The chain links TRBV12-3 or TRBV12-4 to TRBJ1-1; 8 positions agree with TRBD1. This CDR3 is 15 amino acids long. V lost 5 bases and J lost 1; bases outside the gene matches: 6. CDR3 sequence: CASSPGQGTNTEAFF. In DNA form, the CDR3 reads TGTGCCAGCAGTCCCGGACAGGGAACGAACACTGAAGCTTTCTTT.

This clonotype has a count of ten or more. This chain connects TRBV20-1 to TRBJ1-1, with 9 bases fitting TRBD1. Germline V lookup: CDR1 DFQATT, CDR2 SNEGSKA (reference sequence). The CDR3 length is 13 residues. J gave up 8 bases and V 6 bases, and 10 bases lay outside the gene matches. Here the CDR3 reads CSARDRVAGEAFF. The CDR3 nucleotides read TGCAGTGCACGGGACAGGGTGGCCGGAGAAGCTTTCTTT.

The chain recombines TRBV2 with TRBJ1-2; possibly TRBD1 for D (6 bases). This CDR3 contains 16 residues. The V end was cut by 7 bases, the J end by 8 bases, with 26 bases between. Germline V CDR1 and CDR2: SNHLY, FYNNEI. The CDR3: CASIGRADRSWEGYTF. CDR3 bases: TGTGCCAGCATTGGTCGCGCGGACAGATCGTGGGAAGGCTACACCTTC. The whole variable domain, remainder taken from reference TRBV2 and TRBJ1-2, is EPEVTQTPSHQVTQMGQEVILRCVPISNHLYFYWYRQILGQKVEFLVSFYNNEISEKSEIFDDQFSVERPDGSNFTLKIRSTKLEDSAMYFCASIGRADRSWEGYTFGSGTRLTVV.

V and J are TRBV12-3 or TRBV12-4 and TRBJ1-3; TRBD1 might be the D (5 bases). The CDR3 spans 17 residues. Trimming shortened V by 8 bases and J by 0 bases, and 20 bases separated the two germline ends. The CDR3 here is CASRKEGQLRSGNTIYF. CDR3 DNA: TGTGCCAGCCGAAAGGAGGGGCAGCTGCGCTCTGGAAACACCATATATTTT.

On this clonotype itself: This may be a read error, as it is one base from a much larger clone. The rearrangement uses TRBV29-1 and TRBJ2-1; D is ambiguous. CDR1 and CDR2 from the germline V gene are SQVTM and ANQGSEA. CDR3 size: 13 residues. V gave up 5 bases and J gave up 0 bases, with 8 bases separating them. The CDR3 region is CSVRGFSYNEQFF. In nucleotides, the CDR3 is TGCAGCGTTAGAGGTTTCTCCTACAATGAGCAGTTCTTC.

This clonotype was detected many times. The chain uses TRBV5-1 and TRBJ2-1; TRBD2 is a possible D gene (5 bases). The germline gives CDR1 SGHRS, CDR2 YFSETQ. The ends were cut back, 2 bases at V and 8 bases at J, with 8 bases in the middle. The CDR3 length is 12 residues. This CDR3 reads CASSFRRDEQFF. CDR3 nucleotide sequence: TGCGCCAGCAGCTTTAGGCGGGATGAGCAGTTCTTC. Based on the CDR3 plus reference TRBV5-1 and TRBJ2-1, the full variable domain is KAGVTQTPRYLIKTRGQQVTLSCSPISGHRSVSWYQQTPGQGLQFLFEYFSETQRNKGNFPGRFSGRQFSNSRSEMNVSTLELGDSALYLCASSFRRDEQFFGPGTRLTVL.

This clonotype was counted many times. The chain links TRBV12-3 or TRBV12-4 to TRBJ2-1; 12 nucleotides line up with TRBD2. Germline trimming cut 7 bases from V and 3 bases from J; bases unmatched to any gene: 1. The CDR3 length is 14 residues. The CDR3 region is CASKTSGGYNEQFF. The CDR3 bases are TGTGCCAGCAAGACTAGCGGGGGCTACAATGAGCAGTTCTTC.

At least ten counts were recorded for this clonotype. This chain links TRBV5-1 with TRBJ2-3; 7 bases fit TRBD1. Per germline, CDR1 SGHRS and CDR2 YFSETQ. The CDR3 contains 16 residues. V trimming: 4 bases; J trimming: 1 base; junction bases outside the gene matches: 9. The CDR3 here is CASSDQGTAGTDTQYF. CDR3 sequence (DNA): TGCGCCAGCAGCGACCAAGGGACAGCCGGCACAGATACGCAGTATTTT.

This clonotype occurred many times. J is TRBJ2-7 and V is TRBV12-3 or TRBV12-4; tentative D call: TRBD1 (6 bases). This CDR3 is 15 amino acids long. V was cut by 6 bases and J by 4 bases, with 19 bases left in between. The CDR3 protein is CASSPQGRKGYEQYF. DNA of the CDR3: TGTGCCAGCAGCCCACAGGGACGAAAAGGTTACGAGCAGTACTTC.

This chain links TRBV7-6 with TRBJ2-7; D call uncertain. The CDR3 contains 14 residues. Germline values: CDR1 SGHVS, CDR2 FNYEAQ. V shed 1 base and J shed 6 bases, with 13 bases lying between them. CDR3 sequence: CASSLGTQTVEQYF. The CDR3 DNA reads TGTGCCAGCAGCTTAGGGACCCAGACGGTCGAGCAGTACTTC.

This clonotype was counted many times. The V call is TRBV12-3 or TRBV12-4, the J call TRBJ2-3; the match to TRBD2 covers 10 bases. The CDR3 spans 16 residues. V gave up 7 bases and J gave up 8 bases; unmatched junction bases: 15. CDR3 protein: CASKISGRPFGGTQYF. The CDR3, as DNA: TGTGCCAGCAAAATTAGCGGGAGGCCCTTCGGGGGTACGCAGTATTTT.

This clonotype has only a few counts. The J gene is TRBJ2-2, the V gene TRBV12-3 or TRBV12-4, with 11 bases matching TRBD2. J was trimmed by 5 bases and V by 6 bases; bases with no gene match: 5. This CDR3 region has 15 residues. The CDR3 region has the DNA TGTGCCAGCAGCAAACTAGCGGGAGTTACCGGGGAGCTGTTTTTT. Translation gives CASSKLAGVTGELFF.

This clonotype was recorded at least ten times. The CDR3 reads CASRQAGSTYEQYF. The CDR3 DNA reads TGCGCCAGCAGACAAGCGGGAAGTACCTACGAGCAGTACTTC. V and J are TRBV10-2 and TRBJ2-7, with TRBD2 matching over 7 bases. Germline assignment: CDR1 WSHSY and CDR2 SAAADI. The CDR3 covers 14 residues. V lost 6 bases, J lost 2 bases, and 7 bases stayed unmatched.

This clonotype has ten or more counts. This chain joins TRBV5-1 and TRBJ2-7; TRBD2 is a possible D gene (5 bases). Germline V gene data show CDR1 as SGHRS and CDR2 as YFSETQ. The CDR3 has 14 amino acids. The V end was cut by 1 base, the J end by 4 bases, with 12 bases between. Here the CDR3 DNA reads TGCGCCAGCAGCTTGCTGGACTCCGGTTACGAGCAGTACTTC. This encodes CASSLLDSGYEQYF.

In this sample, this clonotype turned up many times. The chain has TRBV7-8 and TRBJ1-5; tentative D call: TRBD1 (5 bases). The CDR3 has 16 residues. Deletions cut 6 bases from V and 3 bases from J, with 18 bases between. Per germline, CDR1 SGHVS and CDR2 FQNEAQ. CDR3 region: CASRQGGASFNQPQHF. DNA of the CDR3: TGTGCCAGCAGACAAGGAGGGGCTTCGTTCAATCAGCCCCAGCATTTT.

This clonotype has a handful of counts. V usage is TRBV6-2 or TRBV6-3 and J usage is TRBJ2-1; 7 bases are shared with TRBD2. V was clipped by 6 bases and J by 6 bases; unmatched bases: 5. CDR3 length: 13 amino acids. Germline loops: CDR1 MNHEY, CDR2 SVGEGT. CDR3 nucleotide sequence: TGTGCCAGCAGGTCCGGGACTACCAATGAGCAGTTCTTC. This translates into CASRSGTTNEQFF.

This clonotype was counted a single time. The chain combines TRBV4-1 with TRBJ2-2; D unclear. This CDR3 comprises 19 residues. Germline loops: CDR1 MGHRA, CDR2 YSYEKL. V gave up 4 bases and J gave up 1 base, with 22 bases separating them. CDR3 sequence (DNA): TGCGCCAGCAGCCCCGCAAAGAAGTTCCAGATAAAGAACACCGGGGAGCTGTTTTTT. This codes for CASSPAKKFQIKNTGELFF.

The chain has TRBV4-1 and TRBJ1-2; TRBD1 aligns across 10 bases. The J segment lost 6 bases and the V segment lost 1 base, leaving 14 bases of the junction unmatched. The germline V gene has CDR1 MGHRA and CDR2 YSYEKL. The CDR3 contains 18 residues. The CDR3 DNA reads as TGCGCCAGCAGCCAAGCCCCCCCCCCGGGACAGGGGTTCGATGGCTACACCTTC. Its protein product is CASSQAPPPGQGFDGYTF.

CDR3 region: CASNTGTSGIYEQFF. The CDR3 DNA is TGTGCCAGCAATACCGGGACTAGCGGGATCTATGAGCAGTTCTTC. The genes are TRBV7-9 and TRBJ2-1; 13 positions match TRBD2. CDR3 size: 15 residues. V was clipped by 7 bases and J by 8 bases; unmatched bases: 8. Germline V gene sequence: CDR1 SEHNR, CDR2 FQNEAQ (reference sequence).

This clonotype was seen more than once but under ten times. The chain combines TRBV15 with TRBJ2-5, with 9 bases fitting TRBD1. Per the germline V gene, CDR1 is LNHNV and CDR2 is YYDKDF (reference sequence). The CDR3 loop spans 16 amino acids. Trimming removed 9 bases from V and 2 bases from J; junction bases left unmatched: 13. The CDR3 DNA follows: TGTGCCACGCGGGACAGGGAAAGGTTAGAGCAAGAGACCCAGTACTTC. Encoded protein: CATRDRERLEQETQYF.

CDR3 DNA sequence: TGCAGCGTTGTGACAGCATCCTACGAGCAGTACTTC. Its protein is CSVVTASYEQYF. The chain joins TRBV29-1 to TRBJ2-7, with D possibly matching TRBD1 (5 bases). Between the trimmed V and J ends, which lost 4 bases and 1 base, there was a span of 8 bases. Germline V gene lookup returns CDR1 SQVTM and CDR2 ANQGSEA. The length of the CDR3 is 12 residues.

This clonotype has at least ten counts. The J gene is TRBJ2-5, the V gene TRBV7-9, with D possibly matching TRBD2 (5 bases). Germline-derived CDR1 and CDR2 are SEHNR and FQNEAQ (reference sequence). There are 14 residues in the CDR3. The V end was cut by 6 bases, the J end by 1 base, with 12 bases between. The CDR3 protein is CASSGGRTQETQYF. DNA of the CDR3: TGTGCCAGCAGTGGAGGACGGACCCAAGAGACCCAGTACTTC. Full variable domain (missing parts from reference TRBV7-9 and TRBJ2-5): DTGVSQNPRHKITKRGQNVTFRCDPISEHNRLYWYRQTLGQGPEFLTYFQNEAQLEKSRLLSDRFSAERPKGSFSTLEIQRTEQGDSAMYLCASSGGRTQETQYFGPGTRLLVL.

CDR3 sequence reads: CASSQLPEAGELFF. For the CDR3, the DNA is TGTGCCAGCAGCCAACTCCCTGAGGCCGGGGAGCTGTTTTTT. V is TRBV3-1 and J is TRBJ2-2; D not certain. Trimming left V 2 bases short and J 6 bases short, with 10 bases between. CDR1 LGHDT and CDR2 YNNKEL come from the germline V gene (reference sequence). The CDR3 totals 14 residues.

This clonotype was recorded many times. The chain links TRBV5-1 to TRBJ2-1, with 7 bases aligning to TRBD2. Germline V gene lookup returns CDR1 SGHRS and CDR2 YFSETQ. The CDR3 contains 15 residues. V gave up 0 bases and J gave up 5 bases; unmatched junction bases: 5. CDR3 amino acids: CASSLGWGLNNEQFF. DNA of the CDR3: TGCGCCAGCAGCTTGGGATGGGGACTAAACAATGAGCAGTTCTTC. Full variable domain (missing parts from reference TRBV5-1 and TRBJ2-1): KAGVTQTPRYLIKTRGQQVTLSCSPISGHRSVSWYQQTPGQGLQFLFEYFSETQRNKGNFPGRFSGRQFSNSRSEMNVSTLELGDSALYLCASSLGWGLNNEQFFGPGTRLTVL.

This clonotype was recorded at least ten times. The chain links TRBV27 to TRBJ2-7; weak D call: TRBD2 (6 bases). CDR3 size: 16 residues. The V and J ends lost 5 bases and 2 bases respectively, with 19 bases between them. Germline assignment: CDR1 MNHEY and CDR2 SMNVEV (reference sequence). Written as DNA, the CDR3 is TGTGCCAGCAGTCCCCGACTAGGGTTTAGCGCCTACGAGCAGTACTTC. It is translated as CASSPRLGFSAYEQYF.

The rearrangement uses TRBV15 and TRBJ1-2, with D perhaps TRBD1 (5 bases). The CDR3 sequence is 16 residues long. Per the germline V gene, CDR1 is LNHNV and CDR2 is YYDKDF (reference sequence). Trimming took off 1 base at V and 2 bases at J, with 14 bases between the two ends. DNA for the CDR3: TGTGCCACCAGCAGAGCGTCGTGGGGACGGAACTATGGCTACACCTTC. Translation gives CATSRASWGRNYGYTF.